The TCR beta chain described here comes from a study of CXCR3-negative and CXCR3-positive naive CD8 T cells. Study observations and caveats: Researchers report that CXCR3-positive naive cells carry more hydrophobic TRB CDR3s than CXCR3-negative naive cells.

Libraries of TRB cDNA were made by 5' RACE and carried UMIs. TCRdb derives one entry per CDR3 protein from the 5' RACE reads, leaving out DNA. The repertoire table contains over 95,000 distinct CDR3 sequences. Germline CDR1 and CDR2: LGHNA and YSLEER. This CDR3 comprises 14 residues. A word on this clonotype: Its antigen remains unidentified.

This sequence was found in a human donor in good health. Some clones in this sample may be carry-over from other donors' samples. The J gene is TRBJ2-7, the V gene TRBV4-3. Sequencing was carried out using naive CXCR3+ CD8+ T cells from blood. This sample's subset: CD45RO-CCR7+CD27+CD95- naive CD8+ T cells expressing CXCR3 (TNR3+). This chain's CDR3 is CASSQGNGAYEQYF.